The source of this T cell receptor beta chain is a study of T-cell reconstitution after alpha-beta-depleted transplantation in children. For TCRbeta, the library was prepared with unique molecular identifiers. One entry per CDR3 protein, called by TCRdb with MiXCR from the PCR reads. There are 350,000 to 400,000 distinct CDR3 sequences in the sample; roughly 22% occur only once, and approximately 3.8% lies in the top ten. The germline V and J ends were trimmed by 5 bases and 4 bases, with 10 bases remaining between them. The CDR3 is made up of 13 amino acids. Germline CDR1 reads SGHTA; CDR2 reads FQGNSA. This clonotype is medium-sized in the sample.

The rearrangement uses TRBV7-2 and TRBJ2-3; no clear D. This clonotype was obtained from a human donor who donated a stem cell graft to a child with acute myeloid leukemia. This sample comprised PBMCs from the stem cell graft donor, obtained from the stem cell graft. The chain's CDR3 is CASSPDVPDTQYF. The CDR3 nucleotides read TGTGCCAGCAGCCCCGACGTCCCAGATACGCAGTATTTT.